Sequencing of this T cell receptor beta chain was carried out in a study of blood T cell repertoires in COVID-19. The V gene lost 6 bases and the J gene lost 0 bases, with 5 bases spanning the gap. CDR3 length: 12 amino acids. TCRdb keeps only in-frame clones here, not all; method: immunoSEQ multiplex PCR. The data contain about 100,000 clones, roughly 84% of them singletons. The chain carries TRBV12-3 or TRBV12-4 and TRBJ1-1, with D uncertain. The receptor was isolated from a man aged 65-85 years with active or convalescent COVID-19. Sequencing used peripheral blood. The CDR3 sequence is CASRALNTEAFF. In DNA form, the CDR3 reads TGTGCCAGCAGGGCTTTGAACACTGAAGCTTTCTTT.